This T cell receptor beta chain was captured by sequencing in a study of PD-1 blockade in classical Hodgkin lymphoma. Study results and caveats: Exclusion applied to patients who initiated nivolumab less than 1 year following ASCT. While CD8+ TCR diversity did not rise significantly by C4D1, CD4+ TCR diversity did. Repertoire differences have undefined causes, possibly disease activity or prior therapy. Newly diagnosed and completely responding patients shared comparable baseline diversity.

Trimming left V 4 bases short and J 4 bases short, with 13 bases between. The CDR3 is made up of 14 amino acids. Germline assignment: CDR1 SGDLS and CDR2 YYNGEE. Every patient had relapsed following autologous stem cell transplantation, and cohorts differed in brentuximab vedotin exposure. Investigators isolated CD4+ T cells from thawed PBMCs through magnetic negative selection. TCRdb's copy holds only in-frame clones and misses some; the assay was immunoSEQ multiplex PCR. The data show over 25,000 clones, about three quarters seen once. Note on this clone: Its antigen remains unidentified.

This chain connects TRBV9 to TRBJ2-3, with D tentatively TRBD1 (6 bases). This TCR derives from a human donor with classical Hodgkin lymphoma. Source: CD4+ T cells from blood, taken at baseline. Here the CDR3 reads CASSWGHQADTQYF. CDR3 DNA sequence: TGTGCCAGCAGCTGGGGACACCAGGCAGATACGCAGTATTTT.